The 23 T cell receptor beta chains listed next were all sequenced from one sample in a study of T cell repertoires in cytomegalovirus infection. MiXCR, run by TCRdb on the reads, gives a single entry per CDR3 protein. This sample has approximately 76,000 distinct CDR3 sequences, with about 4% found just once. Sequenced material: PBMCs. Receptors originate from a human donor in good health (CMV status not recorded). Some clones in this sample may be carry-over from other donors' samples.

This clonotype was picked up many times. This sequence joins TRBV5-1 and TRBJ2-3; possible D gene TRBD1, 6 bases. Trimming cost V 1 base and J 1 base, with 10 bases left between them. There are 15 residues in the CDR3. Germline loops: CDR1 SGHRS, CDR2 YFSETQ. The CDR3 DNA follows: TGCGCCAGCAGCTTGAAACAGGGAGGCACAGATACGCAGTATTTT. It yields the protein CASSLKQGGTDTQYF.

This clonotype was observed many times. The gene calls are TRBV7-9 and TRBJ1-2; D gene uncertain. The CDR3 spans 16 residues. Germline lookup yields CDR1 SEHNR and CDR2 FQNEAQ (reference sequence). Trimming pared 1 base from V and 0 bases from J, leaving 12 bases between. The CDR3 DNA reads TGTGCCAGCAGCTTAGGGAGTGCAGATTCTAACTATGGCTACACCTTC. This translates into CASSLGSADSNYGYTF. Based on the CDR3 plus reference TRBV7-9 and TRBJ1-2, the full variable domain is DTGVSQNPRHKITKRGQNVTFRCDPISEHNRLYWYRQTLGQGPEFLTYFQNEAQLEKSRLLSDRFSAERPKGSFSTLEIQRTEQGDSAMYLCASSLGSADSNYGYTFGSGTRLTVV.

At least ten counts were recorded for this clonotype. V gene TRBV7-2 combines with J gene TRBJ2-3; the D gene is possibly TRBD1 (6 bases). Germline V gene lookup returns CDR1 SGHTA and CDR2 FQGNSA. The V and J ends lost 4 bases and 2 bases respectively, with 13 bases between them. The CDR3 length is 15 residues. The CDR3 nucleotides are TGTGCCAGCAGCTCGGACAGTTTCCCCACAGATACGCAGTATTTT. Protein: CASSSDSFPTDTQYF.

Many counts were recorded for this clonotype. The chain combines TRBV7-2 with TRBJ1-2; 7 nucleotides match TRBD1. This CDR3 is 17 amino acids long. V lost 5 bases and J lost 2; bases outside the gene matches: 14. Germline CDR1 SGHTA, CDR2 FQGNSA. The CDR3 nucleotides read TGTGCCAGCAGCCTACAACCAAGGGGGCTATCCAACTATGGCTACACCTTC. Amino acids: CASSLQPRGLSNYGYTF.

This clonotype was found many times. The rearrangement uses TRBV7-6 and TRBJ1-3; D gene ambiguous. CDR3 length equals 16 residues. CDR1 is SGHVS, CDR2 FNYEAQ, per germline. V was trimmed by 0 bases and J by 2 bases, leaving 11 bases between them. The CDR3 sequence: CASSLAGEGTGNTIYF. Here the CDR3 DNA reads TGTGCCAGCAGCTTAGCCGGCGAAGGCACTGGAAACACCATATATTTT.

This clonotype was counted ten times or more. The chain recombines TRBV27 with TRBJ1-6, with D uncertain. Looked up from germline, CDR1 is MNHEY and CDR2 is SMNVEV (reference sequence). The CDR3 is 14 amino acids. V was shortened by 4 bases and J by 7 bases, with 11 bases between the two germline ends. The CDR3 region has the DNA TGTGCCAGCAGTTCCGGATATGGGAATTCACCCCTCCACTTT. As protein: CASSSGYGNSPLHF.

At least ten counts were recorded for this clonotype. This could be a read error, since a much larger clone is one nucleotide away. The CDR3 loop is CSSSLAPQVSGNTIYF. In nucleotides, the CDR3 is TGTTCCAGCAGCTTAGCGCCTCAGGTCTCTGGAAACACCATATATTTT. The rearrangement joins TRBV7-6 to TRBJ1-3, with D hard to call. This CDR3 has 16 residues. Germline V gene lookup returns CDR1 SGHVS and CDR2 FNYEAQ. Full variable domain (outside the CDR3, taken from reference TRBV7-6 and TRBJ1-3): GAGVSQSPRYKVTKRGQDVALRCDPISGHVSLYWYRQALGQGPEFLTYFNYEAQQDKSGLPNDRFSAERPEGSISTLTIQRTEQRDSAMYRCSSSLAPQVSGNTIYFGEGSWLTVV.

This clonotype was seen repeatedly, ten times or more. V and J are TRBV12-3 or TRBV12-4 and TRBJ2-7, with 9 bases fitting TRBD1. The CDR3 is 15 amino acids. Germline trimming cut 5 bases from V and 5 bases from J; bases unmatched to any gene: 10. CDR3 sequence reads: CASSPHRTGANEQYF. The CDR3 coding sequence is TGTGCCAGCAGTCCCCACAGGACAGGGGCAAACGAGCAGTACTTC.

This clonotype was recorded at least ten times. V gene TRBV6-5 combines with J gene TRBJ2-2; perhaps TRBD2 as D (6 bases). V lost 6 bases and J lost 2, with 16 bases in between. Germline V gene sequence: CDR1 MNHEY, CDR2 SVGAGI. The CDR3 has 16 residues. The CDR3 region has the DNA TGTGCCAGCAGCCCTACCGGGACTTTTAACACCGGGGAGCTGTTTTTT. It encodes CASSPTGTFNTGELFF.

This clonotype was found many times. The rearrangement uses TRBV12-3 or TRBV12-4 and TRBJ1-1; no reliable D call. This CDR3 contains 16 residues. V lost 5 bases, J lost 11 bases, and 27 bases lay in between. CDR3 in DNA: TGTGCCAGCAGTCTCCGAACCGGGCCTACCCATCGCAAGGCTTTCTTT. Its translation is CASSLRTGPTHRKAFF.

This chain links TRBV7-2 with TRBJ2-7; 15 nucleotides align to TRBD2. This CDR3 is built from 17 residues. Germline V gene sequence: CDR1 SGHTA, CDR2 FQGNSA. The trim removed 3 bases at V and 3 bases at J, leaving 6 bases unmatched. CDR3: CASSLGLAGGQVYEQYF. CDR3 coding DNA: TGTGCCAGCAGCTTGGGACTAGCGGGAGGTCAAGTCTACGAGCAGTACTTC.

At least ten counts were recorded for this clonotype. This CDR3 is CAMNRAALGTEAFF. The DNA of the CDR3 is TGTGCCATGAACAGGGCTGCCTTAGGCACTGAAGCTTTCTTT. V gene TRBV7-2 combines with J gene TRBJ1-1; possible D gene TRBD1, 6 bases. V was clipped by 10 bases and J by 4 bases, with 19 bases between them. The length of the CDR3 is 14 residues. Germline assignment: CDR1 SGHTA and CDR2 FQGNSA.

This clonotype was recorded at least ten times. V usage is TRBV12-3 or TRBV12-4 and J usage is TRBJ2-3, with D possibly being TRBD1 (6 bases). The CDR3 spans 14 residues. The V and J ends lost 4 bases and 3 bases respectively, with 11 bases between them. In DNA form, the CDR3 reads TGTGCCAGCAGTTGGGGCAGGGGAACAGATACGCAGTATTTT. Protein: CASSWGRGTDTQYF.

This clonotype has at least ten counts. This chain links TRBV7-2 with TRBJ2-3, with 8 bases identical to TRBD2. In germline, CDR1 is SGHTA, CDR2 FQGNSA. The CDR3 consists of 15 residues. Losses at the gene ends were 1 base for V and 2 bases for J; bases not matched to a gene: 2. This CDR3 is CASSLVRGDTDTQYF. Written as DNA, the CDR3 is TGTGCCAGCAGCTTAGTGCGGGGGGACACAGATACGCAGTATTTT.

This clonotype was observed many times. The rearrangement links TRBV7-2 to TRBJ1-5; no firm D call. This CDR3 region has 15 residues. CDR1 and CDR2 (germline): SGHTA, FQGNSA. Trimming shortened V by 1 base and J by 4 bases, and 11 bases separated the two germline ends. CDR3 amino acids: CASSLDRRINQPQHF. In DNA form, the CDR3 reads TGTGCCAGCAGCTTAGATCGCAGGATAAATCAGCCCCAGCATTTT.

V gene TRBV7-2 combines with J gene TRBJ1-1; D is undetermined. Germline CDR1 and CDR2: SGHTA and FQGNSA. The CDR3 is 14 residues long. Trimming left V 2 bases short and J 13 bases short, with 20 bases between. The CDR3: CASSLRSRNTECFF. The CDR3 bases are TGTGCCAGCAGCTTACGGTCGAGGAACACTGAATGTTTCTTT.

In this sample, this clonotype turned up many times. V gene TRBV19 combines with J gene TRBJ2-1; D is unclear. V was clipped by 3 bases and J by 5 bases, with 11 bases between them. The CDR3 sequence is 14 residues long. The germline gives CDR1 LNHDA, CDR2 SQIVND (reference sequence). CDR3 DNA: TGTGCCAGTAGTATGAGTCTACCGAACAATGAGCAGTTCTTC. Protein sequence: CASSMSLPNNEQFF.

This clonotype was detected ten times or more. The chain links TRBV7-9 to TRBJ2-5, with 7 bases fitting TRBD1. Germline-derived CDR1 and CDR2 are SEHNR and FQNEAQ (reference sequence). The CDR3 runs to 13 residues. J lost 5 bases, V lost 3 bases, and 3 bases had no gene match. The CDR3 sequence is CASSFYRGETQYF. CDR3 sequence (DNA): TGTGCCAGCAGCTTCTACAGGGGTGAGACCCAGTACTTC.

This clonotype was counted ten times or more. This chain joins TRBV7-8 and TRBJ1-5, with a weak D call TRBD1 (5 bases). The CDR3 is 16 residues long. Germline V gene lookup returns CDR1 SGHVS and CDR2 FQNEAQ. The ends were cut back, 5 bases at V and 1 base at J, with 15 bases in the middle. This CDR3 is CASSLLAGVSNQPQHF. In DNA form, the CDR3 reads TGTGCCAGCAGCCTACTTGCGGGGGTCAGCAATCAGCCCCAGCATTTT.

CDR3 sequence reads: CASSPTGYTGELFF. The CDR3 DNA reads TGTGCCAGCAGTCCCACAGGGTACACCGGGGAGCTGTTTTTT. The gene calls are TRBV12-3 or TRBV12-4 and TRBJ2-2; D is possibly TRBD1 (6 bases). The CDR3 runs 14 residues. V dropped 5 bases and J dropped 3 bases, with 10 bases sitting between them.

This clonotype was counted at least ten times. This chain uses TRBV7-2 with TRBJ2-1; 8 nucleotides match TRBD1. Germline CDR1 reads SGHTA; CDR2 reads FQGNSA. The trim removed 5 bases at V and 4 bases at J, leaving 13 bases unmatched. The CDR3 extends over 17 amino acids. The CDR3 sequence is CASSPRRGQGPYNEQFF. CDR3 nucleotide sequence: TGTGCCAGCAGCCCCCGGCGAGGACAGGGCCCTTACAATGAGCAGTTCTTC.

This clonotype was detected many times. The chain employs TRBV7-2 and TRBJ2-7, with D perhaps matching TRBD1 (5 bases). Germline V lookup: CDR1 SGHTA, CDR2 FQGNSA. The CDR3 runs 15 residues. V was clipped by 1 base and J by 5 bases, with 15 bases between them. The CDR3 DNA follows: TGTGCCAGCAGCTTAGTGCAGGGATCTAGTCACGAGCAGTACTTC. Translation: CASSLVQGSSHEQYF.

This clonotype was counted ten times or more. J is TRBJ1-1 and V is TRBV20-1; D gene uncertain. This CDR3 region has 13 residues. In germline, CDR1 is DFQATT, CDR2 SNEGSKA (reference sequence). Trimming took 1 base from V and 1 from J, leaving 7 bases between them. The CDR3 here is CSARVGRNTEAFF. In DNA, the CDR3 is TGCAGTGCTAGAGTAGGTAGGAACACTGAAGCTTTCTTT.